This record looks at one T cell receptor beta chain sequence and its context. The CDR3 extends over 16 amino acids. Germline V lookup: CDR1 SNHLY, CDR2 FYNNEI. V was clipped by 8 bases and J by 1 base; unmatched bases: 12. The data stem from a study of CD8+ T cells in alopecia areata. cDNA prepared by RNA extraction and subsequent reverse transcription served as the template for sequencing. Profiling relied on immunoSEQ multiplex PCR, and the TCRdb table lists in-frame clones only, not all of them. The data show under 350,000 clones, 58% seen once. The treatment denotes: oral pan-JAK inhibitor, 5-10 mg twice daily.

The chain is built from TRBV2 and TRBJ1-1; TRBD1 aligns across 8 bases. The source material was CD4+ T cells sorted from blood, sampled at week 24, from a patient treated with tofacitinib. The sequence was obtained from a human donor with alopecia areata. CDR3: CASSTRQGSGNTEAFF. Written as DNA, the CDR3 is TGTGCCAGCTCAACCCGACAGGGGTCTGGGAACACTGAAGCTTTCTTT.